Each of the 21 T cell receptor beta chains below was sequenced from the same sample in a study of blood T cell repertoires in COVID-19. Repertoires were generated with immunoSEQ multiplex PCR, while TCRdb's copy carries only in-frame clones and drops some. Of around 450,000 clones listed, approximately 86% are singletons. Sequenced input: PBMCs or T cells enriched from blood (not recorded which). These receptors came from a woman between 18 and 29 years old who had recovered from COVID-19.

V gene TRBV7-9 combines with J gene TRBJ1-1; possibly TRBD1 for D (5 bases). V lost 4 bases and J 5 bases, leaving 11 bases between the germline ends. From germline, CDR1 is SEHNR and CDR2 FQNEAQ (reference sequence). This CDR3 region has 13 residues. The CDR3 nucleotides read TGTGCCAGCAGCTCGCAGGAGGGGACTGAAGCTTTCTTT. Translating gives CASSSQEGTEAFF.

V usage is TRBV7-3 and J usage is TRBJ2-5; D is uncertain. Between the trimmed V and J ends, which lost 5 bases and 5 bases, there was a span of 6 bases. The CDR3 is made up of 11 amino acids. Germline assignment: CDR1 SGHTA and CDR2 FQGTGA. The CDR3 sequence is CASSPFETQYF. CDR3 nucleotide sequence: TGTGCCAGCAGCCCCTTCGAGACCCAGTACTTC.

The chain combines TRBV5-1 with TRBJ2-3; D unclear. Germline CDR1 and CDR2: SGHRS and YFSETQ. Trimming left V 4 bases short and J 3 bases short, with 12 bases between. This CDR3 has 14 residues. CDR3 residues: CASSPPIVTDTQYF. In DNA form, the CDR3 reads TGCGCCAGCAGCCCCCCTATAGTGACAGATACGCAGTATTTT.

The chain combines TRBV9 with TRBJ2-2; the match to TRBD2 covers 8 bases. V was pared by 3 bases and J by 0 bases, with 10 bases of the junction left unmatched. CDR3 length: 18 residues. Germline lookup yields CDR1 SGDLS and CDR2 YYNGEE. CDR3 DNA: TGTGCCAGCAGCGACAAACCCGGGGGGGGTACGAACACCGGGGAGCTGTTTTTT. As protein: CASSDKPGGGTNTGELFF.

The chain couples TRBV5-1 to TRBJ1-1, with D possibly matching TRBD1 (6 bases). The ends were cut back, 4 bases at V and 3 bases at J, with 16 bases in the middle. Germline CDR1 and CDR2: SGHRS and YFSETQ. CDR3 length: 15 residues. Here the CDR3 reads CASSQSTGIDTEAFF. In nucleotides, the CDR3 is TGCGCCAGCAGCCAGAGTACAGGGATAGACACTGAAGCTTTCTTT.

The chain joins TRBV5-1 to TRBJ1-2, with 9 bases fitting TRBD1. Germline CDR1 and CDR2: SGHRS and YFSETQ. V was clipped by 4 bases and J by 4 bases; unmatched bases: 8. The CDR3 spans 15 residues. The CDR3: CASSQGTGSPYGYTF. DNA of the CDR3: TGCGCCAGCAGCCAGGGGACAGGGAGTCCCTATGGCTACACCTTC.

The V call is TRBV5-1, the J call TRBJ2-5; D may be TRBD1 (6 bases). The CDR3 runs 14 residues. CDR1 and CDR2 from the germline V gene are SGHRS and YFSETQ. Between the trimmed V and J ends, which lost 4 bases and 0 bases, there was a span of 10 bases. The CDR3 nucleotides read TGCGCCAGCAGCCTACAGGGTAACCAAGAGACCCAGTACTTC. It specifies CASSLQGNQETQYF.

The chain uses TRBV11-2 and TRBJ2-3; D is ambiguous. The germline V gene encodes CDR1 SGHAT and CDR2 FQNNGV. The CDR3 totals 13 residues. Trimming took 0 bases from V and 6 from J, leaving 7 bases between them. CDR3 region: CASSLESSDTQYF. In DNA form, the CDR3 reads TGTGCCAGCAGCTTAGAGTCGTCGGATACGCAGTATTTT.

This rearrangement joins TRBV12-3 or TRBV12-4 to TRBJ2-5, with D unresolved. V lost 1 base and J lost 3, with 6 bases in between. CDR3 length: 13 residues. The CDR3 is CASSLGRKETQYF. Here the CDR3 DNA reads TGTGCCAGCAGTTTAGGGCGGAAAGAGACCCAGTACTTC.

The sample holds a few counts of this clone. CDR3 protein: CASSQEWGQGLKDRGYTF. The CDR3 DNA reads as TGTGCCAGCAGCCAAGAATGGGGACAGGGTTTGAAAGATAGGGGCTACACCTTC. The V call is TRBV3-1 (or the pseudogene TRBV3-2), the J call TRBJ1-2; 9 nucleotides agree with TRBD1. The ends lost 0 bases at V and 8 bases at J; junction bases unmatched: 16. Germline CDR1 LGHDT, CDR2 YNNKEL (reference sequence). The length of the CDR3 is 18 residues.

This sequence joins TRBV19 and TRBJ1-3, with 7 positions matching TRBD1. The CDR3 spans 12 residues. CDR1 is LNHDA, CDR2 SQIVND, per germline (reference sequence). V was pared by 3 bases and J by 16 bases, with 9 bases of the junction left unmatched. DNA for the CDR3: TGTGCCAGTAGTATTCCTCGGGGGACAGTGTATTTT. As protein: CASSIPRGTVYF.

The chain couples TRBV7-6 to TRBJ2-1; TRBD2 aligns across 8 bases. The ends lost 7 bases at V and 0 bases at J; junction bases unmatched: 5. The germline CDR1 and CDR2 sequences are SGHVS and FNYEAQ. This CDR3 region has 15 residues. DNA of the CDR3: TGTGCCAGCACCGACCGGGGGGGCTCCTACAATGAGCAGTTCTTC. It is translated as CASTDRGGSYNEQFF. The full variable domain, its missing parts supplied by reference TRBV7-6 and TRBJ2-1, is GAGVSQSPRYKVTKRGQDVALRCDPISGHVSLYWYRQALGQGPEFLTYFNYEAQQDKSGLPNDRFSAERPEGSISTLTIQRTEQRDSAMYRCASTDRGGSYNEQFFGPGTRLTVL.

This clone was picked up a small number of times. The chain carries TRBV21-1 and TRBJ1-1; the table's D call of TRBD1 was not tested on the DNA. TRBV21-1 is listed as a pseudogene. The CDR3 loop spans 15 amino acids. CDR3 sequence: CASSKRQELGTEAFF. In DNA, the CDR3 is TGTGCCAGCAGCAAGAGACAGGAGTTGGGCACTGAAGCTTTCTTT.

V and J are TRBV30 and TRBJ1-1, with TRBD1 matching 7 bases. The CDR3 extends over 14 amino acids. The V segment lost 8 bases and the J segment 6 bases; nucleotides outside the gene matches: 15. Per the germline V gene, CDR1 is GTSNPN and CDR2 is SVGIG (reference sequence). In DNA form, the CDR3 reads TGTGCCCTGAGCCGAAAGACAGGGAGGCCTGAAGCTTTCTTT. Translated: CALSRKTGRPEAFF.

This clone was detected only a few times. This chain uses TRBV10-1 with TRBJ2-2, with a possible D match to TRBD1 (5 bases). Trimming took 3 bases from V and 3 from J, leaving 11 bases between them. This CDR3 has 15 amino acids. CDR1 and CDR2 (germline): WNHNN, SYGVQD (reference sequence). CDR3 coding DNA: TGCGCCAGCAGTGAAGACAGACGGGACACCGGGGAGCTGTTTTTT. Translation: CASSEDRRDTGELFF.

The chain recombines TRBV3-1 (or the pseudogene TRBV3-2) with TRBJ2-5, with D tentatively TRBD1 (6 bases). Trimming removed 3 bases from V and 2 bases from J, with 16 bases in between. The CDR3 is 16 amino acids. Germline CDR1 and CDR2: LGHDT and YNNKEL (reference sequence). CDR3 sequence: CASSQTGTSLQETQYF. The CDR3 region has the DNA TGTGCCAGCAGCCAGACGGGGACAAGCCTTCAAGAGACCCAGTACTTC.

This chain uses TRBV6-6 with TRBJ2-3, with 12 bases that match TRBD2. CDR1 is MNHNY and CDR2 is SVGAGI in the germline V gene (reference sequence). The CDR3 covers 18 residues. V shed 5 bases and J 1 base; nucleotides not matched to a gene: 10. CDR3 in DNA: TGTGCCAGCAGTCCCGGACTAGCGGGGCTGGTAGGCACAGATACGCAGTATTTT. It is translated as CASSPGLAGLVGTDTQYF.

V and J are TRBV10-2 and TRBJ1-2; 7 positions match TRBD1. The length of the CDR3 is 14 residues. CDR1 and CDR2 from the germline V gene are WSHSY and SAAADI. With 7 bases clipped from V and 3 bases from J, the junction kept 8 bases outside the gene matches. CDR3 residues: CASTQRGTDYGYTF. The CDR3 DNA reads as TGCGCCAGCACCCAACGGGGGACAGACTATGGCTACACCTTC.

The V call is TRBV7-9, the J call TRBJ2-1; possible D gene TRBD1, 6 bases. The CDR3 totals 15 residues. Germline V lookup: CDR1 SEHNR, CDR2 FQNEAQ (reference sequence). Trimming took 5 bases from V and 4 from J, leaving 15 bases between them. CDR3 residues: CASSPFGGLYNEQFF. The CDR3, as DNA: TGTGCCAGCAGCCCATTTGGGGGCCTTTACAATGAGCAGTTCTTC.

The CDR3 nucleotides are TGTGCCAGCAGCTCGTCGTCAGGGACAGGTAACAACAATGAGCAGTTCTTC. This gives the protein CASSSSSGTGNNNEQFF. The chain joins TRBV7-9 to TRBJ2-1; 8 bases agree with TRBD1. J was trimmed by 5 bases and V by 4 bases; bases with no gene match: 13. There are 17 residues in the CDR3. Germline V gene sequence: CDR1 SEHNR, CDR2 FQNEAQ (reference sequence).

This rearrangement joins TRBV7-9 to TRBJ1-3; D is uncertain. Germline loops: CDR1 SEHNR, CDR2 FQNEAQ (reference sequence). The CDR3 is 15 amino acids. The V end was cut by 5 bases, the J end by 0 bases, with 11 bases between. CDR3 residues: CASSPSGYSGNTIYF. The CDR3 DNA follows: TGTGCCAGCAGCCCATCAGGTTACTCTGGAAACACCATATATTTT.